This TCR beta chain was captured by sequencing in a study of T cell responses to AZD1222 COVID-19 vaccine. The assay was immunoSEQ multiplex PCR, and TCRdb's table has in-frame clones only and misses some. Counted here are approximately 170,000 clones, approximately 92% occurring once; the ten biggest clones make up about 6.9%. Study-wide findings and caveats: Repertoires were obtained only post-peak T cell response. Targets within unmutated variant regions were reportedly found for nearly half of spike-specific TCRs. Regions 160-218 and 743-854 held dominance among vaccine-associated CD4 TCRs, which spanned spike.

Turning to this clone: Its antigen is unidentified.

J lost 5 bases, V lost 6 bases, and 10 bases had no gene match. In germline, CDR1 is LNHDA, CDR2 SQIVND (reference sequence). The CDR3 loop spans 15 amino acids. This chain connects TRBV19 to TRBJ2-5; TRBD2 aligns across 9 bases. The source is an adult in good health. The input for sequencing was peripheral blood, taken on day 0 of AZD1222 vaccination. The DNA of the CDR3 is TGTGCCAGTAGGCGTACGGCGGGGGGGCCCGAGACCCAGTACTTC. This codes for CASRRTAGGPETQYF.